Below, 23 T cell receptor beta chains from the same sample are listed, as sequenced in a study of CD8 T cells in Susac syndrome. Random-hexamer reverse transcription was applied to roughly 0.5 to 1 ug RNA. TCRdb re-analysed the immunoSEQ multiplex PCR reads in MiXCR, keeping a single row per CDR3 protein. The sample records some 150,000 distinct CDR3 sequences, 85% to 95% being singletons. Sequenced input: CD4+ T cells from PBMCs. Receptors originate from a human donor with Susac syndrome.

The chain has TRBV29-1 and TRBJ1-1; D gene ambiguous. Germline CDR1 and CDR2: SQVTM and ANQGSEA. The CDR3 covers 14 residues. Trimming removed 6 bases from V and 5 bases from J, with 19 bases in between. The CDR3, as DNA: TGCAGCGTCACCTCCCCCCGAGGAGGTACTGAAGCTTTCTTT. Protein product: CSVTSPRGGTEAFF.

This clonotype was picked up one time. CDR3 protein: CSVALQRNTEAFF. DNA for the CDR3: TGCAGCGTTGCTCTTCAAAGGAACACTGAAGCTTTCTTT. The chain recombines TRBV29-1 with TRBJ1-1, with D unresolved. There are 13 residues in the CDR3. Trimming shortened V by 4 bases and J by 1 base, and 10 bases separated the two germline ends. Germline lookup yields CDR1 SQVTM and CDR2 ANQGSEA. Filled out from reference TRBV29-1 and TRBJ1-1, the complete variable domain reads SAVISQKPSRDICQRGTSLTIQCQVDSQVTMMFWYRQQPGQSLTLIATANQGSEATYESGFVIDKFPISRPNLTFSTLTVSNMSPEDSSIYLCSVALQRNTEAFFGQGTRLTVV.

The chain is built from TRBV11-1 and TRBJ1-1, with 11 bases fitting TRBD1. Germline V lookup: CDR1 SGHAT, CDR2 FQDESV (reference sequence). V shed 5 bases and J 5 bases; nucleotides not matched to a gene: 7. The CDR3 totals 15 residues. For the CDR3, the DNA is TGTGCCAGCAGCGACCGGGACAGGGGGAGAACTGAAGCTTTCTTT. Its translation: CASSDRDRGRTEAFF. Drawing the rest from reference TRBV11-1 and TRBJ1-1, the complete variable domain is EAEVAQSPRYKITEKSQAVAFWCDPISGHATLYWYRQILGQGPELLVQFQDESVVDDSQLPKDRFSAERLKGVDSTLKIQPAELGDSAMYLCASSDRDRGRTEAFFGQGTRLTVV.

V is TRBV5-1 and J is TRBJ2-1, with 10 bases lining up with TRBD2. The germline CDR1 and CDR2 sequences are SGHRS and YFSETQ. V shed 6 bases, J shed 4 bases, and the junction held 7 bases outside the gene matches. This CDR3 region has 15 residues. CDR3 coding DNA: TGCGCCAGCAAGGCTAGCGGGGGCACTTACAATGAGCAGTTCTTC. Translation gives CASKASGGTYNEQFF.

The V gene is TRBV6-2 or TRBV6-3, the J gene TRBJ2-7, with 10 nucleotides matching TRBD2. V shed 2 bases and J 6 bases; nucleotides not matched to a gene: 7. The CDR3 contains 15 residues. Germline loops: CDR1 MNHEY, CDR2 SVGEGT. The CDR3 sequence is CASSYLASGGGEQYF. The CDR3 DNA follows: TGTGCCAGCAGTTACCTGGCTAGCGGGGGCGGCGAGCAGTACTTC.

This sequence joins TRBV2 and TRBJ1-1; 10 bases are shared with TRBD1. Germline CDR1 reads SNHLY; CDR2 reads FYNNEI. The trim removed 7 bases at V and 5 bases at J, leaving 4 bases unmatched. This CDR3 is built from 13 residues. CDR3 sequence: CASIQDRGTEAFF. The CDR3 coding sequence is TGTGCCAGCATTCAGGACAGGGGGACTGAAGCTTTCTTT.

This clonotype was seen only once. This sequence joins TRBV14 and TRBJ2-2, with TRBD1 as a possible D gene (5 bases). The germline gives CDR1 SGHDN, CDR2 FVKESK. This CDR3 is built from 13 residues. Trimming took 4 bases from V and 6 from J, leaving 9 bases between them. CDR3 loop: CASSRIGAGELFF. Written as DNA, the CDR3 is TGTGCCAGCAGCCGTATAGGGGCCGGGGAGCTGTTTTTT.

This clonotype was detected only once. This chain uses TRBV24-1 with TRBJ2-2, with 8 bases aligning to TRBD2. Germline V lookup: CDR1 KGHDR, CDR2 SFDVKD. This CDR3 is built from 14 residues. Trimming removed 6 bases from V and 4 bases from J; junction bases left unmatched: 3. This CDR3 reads CATSSGRSTGELFF. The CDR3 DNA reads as TGTGCCACCAGTAGCGGGAGATCCACCGGGGAGCTGTTTTTT.

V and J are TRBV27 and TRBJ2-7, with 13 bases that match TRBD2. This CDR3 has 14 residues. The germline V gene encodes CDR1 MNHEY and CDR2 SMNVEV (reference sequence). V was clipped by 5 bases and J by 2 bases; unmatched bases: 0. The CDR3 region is CASSGTSGTYEQYF. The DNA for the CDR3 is TGTGCCAGCAGTGGGACTAGCGGGACCTACGAGCAGTACTTC.

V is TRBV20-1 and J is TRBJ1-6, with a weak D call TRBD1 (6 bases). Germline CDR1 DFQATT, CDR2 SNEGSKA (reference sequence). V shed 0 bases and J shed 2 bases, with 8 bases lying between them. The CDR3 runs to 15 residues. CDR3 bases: TGCAGTGCTAGAGAGGCAGGGGCCTATAATTCACCCCTCCACTTT. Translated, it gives CSAREAGAYNSPLHF.

CDR3 nucleotide sequence: TGTGCCAGCAGCTTAAGAAGAGGCTCCTACAATGAGCAGTTCTTC. Translating it yields CASSLRRGSYNEQFF. V gene TRBV13 combines with J gene TRBJ2-1; D gene uncertain. The CDR3 consists of 15 residues. Looked up from germline, CDR1 is PRHDT and CDR2 is FYEKMQ (reference sequence). The V end lost 2 bases, the J end lost 0 bases, and 8 bases lay between the germline ends.

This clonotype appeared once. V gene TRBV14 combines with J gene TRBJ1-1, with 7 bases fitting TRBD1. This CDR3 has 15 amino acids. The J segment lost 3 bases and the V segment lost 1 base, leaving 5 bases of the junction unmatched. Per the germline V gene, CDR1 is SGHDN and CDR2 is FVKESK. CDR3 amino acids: CASSQVTGVHTEAFF. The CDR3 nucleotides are TGTGCCAGCAGCCAAGTCACAGGGGTACACACTGAAGCTTTCTTT.

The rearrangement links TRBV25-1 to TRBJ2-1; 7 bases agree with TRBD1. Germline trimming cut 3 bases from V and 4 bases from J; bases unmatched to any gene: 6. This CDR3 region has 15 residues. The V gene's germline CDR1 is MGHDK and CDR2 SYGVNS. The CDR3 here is CASSDPGGAYNEQFF. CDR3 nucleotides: TGTGCCAGCAGTGACCCAGGGGGAGCTTACAATGAGCAGTTCTTC.

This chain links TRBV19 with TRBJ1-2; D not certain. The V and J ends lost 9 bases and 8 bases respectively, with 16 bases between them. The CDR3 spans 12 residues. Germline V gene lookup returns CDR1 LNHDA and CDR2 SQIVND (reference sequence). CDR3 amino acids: CASEDPREGYTF. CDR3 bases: TGTGCCAGCGAGGACCCGAGGGAGGGCTACACCTTC.

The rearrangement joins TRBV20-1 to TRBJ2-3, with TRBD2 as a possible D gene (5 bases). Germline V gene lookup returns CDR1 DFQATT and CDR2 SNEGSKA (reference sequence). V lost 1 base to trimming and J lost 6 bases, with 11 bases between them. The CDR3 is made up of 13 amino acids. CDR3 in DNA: TGCAGTGCTAGAGTTGGCGGGCAGGATACGCAGTATTTT. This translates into CSARVGGQDTQYF.

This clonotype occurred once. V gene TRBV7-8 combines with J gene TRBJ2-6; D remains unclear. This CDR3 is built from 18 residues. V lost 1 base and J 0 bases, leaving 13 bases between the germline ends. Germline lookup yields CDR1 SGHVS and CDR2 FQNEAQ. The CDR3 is CASSLVLGWGSGANVLTF. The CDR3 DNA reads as TGTGCCAGCAGCTTAGTTTTGGGTTGGGGCTCTGGGGCCAACGTCCTGACTTTC.

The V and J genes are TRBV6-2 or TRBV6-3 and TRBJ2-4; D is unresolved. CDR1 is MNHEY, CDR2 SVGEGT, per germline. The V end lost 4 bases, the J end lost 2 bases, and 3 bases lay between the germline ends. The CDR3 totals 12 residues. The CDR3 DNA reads TGTGCCAGCAGTTCTCCCAAAAACATTCAGTACTTC. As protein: CASSSPKNIQYF.

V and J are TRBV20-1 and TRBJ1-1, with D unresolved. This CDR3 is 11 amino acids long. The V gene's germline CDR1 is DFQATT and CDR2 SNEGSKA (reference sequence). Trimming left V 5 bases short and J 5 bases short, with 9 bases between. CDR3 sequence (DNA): TGCAGTGCTCTTAAGGAGACTGAAGCTTTCTTT. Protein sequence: CSALKETEAFF.

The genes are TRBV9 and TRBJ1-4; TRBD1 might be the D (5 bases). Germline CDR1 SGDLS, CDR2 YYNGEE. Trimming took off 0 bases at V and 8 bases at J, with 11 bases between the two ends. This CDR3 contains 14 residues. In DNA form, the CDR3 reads TGTGCCAGCAGCGTAGCTGCAGGGACGGAAAAACTGTTTTTT. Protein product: CASSVAAGTEKLFF.

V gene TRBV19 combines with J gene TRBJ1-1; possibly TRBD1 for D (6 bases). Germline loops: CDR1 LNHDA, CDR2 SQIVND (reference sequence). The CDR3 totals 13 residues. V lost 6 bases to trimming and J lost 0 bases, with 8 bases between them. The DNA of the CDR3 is TGTGCCAGTAGGAGGACAGTGAACACTGAAGCTTTCTTT. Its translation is CASRRTVNTEAFF.

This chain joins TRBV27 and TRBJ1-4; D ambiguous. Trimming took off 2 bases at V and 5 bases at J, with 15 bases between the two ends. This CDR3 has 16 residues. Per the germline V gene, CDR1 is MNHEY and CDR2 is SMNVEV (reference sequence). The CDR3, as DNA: TGTGCCAGCAGTTTAAGAAGTGGGCGGTCAAATGAAAAACTGTTTTTT. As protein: CASSLRSGRSNEKLFF.

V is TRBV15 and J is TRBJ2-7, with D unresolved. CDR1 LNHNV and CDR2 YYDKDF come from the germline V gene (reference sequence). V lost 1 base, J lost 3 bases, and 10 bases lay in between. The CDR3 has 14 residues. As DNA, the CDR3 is TGTGCCACCAGCAGAGTAAGGCAGAACTACGAGCAGTACTTC. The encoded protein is CATSRVRQNYEQYF. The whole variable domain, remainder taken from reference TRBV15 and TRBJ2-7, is DAMVIQNPRYQVTQFGKPVTLSCSQTLNHNVMYWYQQKSSQAPKLLFHYYDKDFNNEADTPDNFQSRRPNTSFCFLDIRSPGLGDTAMYLCATSRVRQNYEQYFGPGTRLTVT.

CDR3 nucleotide sequence: TGTGCCAGCTCGGACAGTGGAAACACCATATATTTT. Translation: CASSDSGNTIYF. This sequence joins TRBV2 and TRBJ1-3; D possibly corresponds to TRBD1 (6 bases). Trimming removed 8 bases from V and 3 bases from J, with 8 bases in between. The CDR3 totals 12 residues. Germline V lookup: CDR1 SNHLY, CDR2 FYNNEI.